What follows are 16 T cell receptor beta chains derived from one specimen sequenced in a study of PD-L1 blockade in urothelial cancer. Measured with immunoSEQ multiplex PCR; TCRdb has only the in-frame clones, and not every one. The sample includes about 32,000 clones, just over 35% seen only once; the top ten take 8% to 9.5%. The source was tumor tissue, collected before atezolizumab (anti-PD-L1) treatment. The receptors were gathered from a man in his sixties with urothelial cancer.

This clone is judged medium-sized. The genes are TRBV6-1 and TRBJ2-1, with 8 bases lining up with TRBD1. Looked up from germline, CDR1 is MNHNS and CDR2 is SASEGT. The V and J ends lost 1 base and 5 bases, in that order; junction bases with no gene match: 4. The CDR3 loop spans 15 amino acids. The DNA for the CDR3 is TGTGCCAGCAGTGAAGAGGCAGGGGGCCACAATGAGCAGTTCTTC. Protein sequence: CASSEEAGGHNEQFF.

V usage is TRBV10-3 and J usage is TRBJ2-5, with D perhaps given as TRBD1 or TRBD2 (5 bases each). The CDR3 covers 13 residues. Trimming left V 5 bases short and J 3 bases short, with 10 bases between. The V gene's germline CDR1 is ENHRY and CDR2 SYGVKD. CDR3 region: CAISSQGEETQYF. CDR3 coding DNA: TGTGCCATCAGTTCCCAGGGAGAAGAGACCCAGTACTTC.

The chain combines TRBV29-1 with TRBJ2-7; 13 nucleotides match TRBD2. V dropped 6 bases and J dropped 2; count of bases not matched to a gene: 7. The CDR3 consists of 15 residues. Germline V gives CDR1 SQVTM, CDR2 ANQGSEA. The CDR3 spells CSVVGTSGNPYEQYF. The CDR3 DNA reads TGCAGCGTGGTTGGGACTAGCGGGAATCCCTACGAGCAGTACTTC.

This clone was observed at least ten times. The chain uses TRBV11-3 and TRBJ2-1, with TRBD2 matching 11 bases. Germline CDR1 is SGHNT and CDR2 is YENEEA. The CDR3 length is 15 residues. V was clipped by 3 bases and J by 7 bases; unmatched bases: 5. CDR3 nucleotide sequence: TGTGCCAGCAGCTTTAGCGGGGGGGCCGGGAATGAGCAGTTCTTC. It translates to CASSFSGGAGNEQFF. Using reference TRBV11-3 and TRBJ2-1 for the parts outside the CDR3, the full variable domain is EAGVVQSPRYKIIEKKQPVAFWCNPISGHNTLYWYLQNLGQGPELLIRYENEEAVDDSQLPKDRFSAERLKGVDSTLKIQPAELGDSAVYLCASSFSGGAGNEQFFGPGTRLTVL.

In its sample, this clone was seen a few times. This sequence joins TRBV28 and TRBJ2-3; no reliable D call. This CDR3 has 12 amino acids. In germline, CDR1 is MDHEN, CDR2 SYDVKM. With 8 bases removed from V and 0 bases from J, the gap between germline ends came to 6 bases. The CDR3: CASGASTDTQYF. CDR3 nucleotides: TGTGCCAGCGGTGCGAGCACAGATACGCAGTATTTT.

The genes are TRBV10-3 and TRBJ1-1; perhaps TRBD1 as D (5 bases). CDR1 is ENHRY and CDR2 is SYGVKD in the germline V gene. The CDR3 covers 13 residues. V was trimmed by 2 bases and J by 5 bases, leaving 9 bases between them. CDR3 nucleotides: TGTGCCATCAGTGAGACAGGTCAGACTGAAGCTTTCTTT. Amino acids: CAISETGQTEAFF.

This clone came up a few times. This chain connects TRBV11-3 to TRBJ2-2; the D is unclear. The germline V and J ends were trimmed by 5 bases and 1 base, with 14 bases remaining between them. Germline loops: CDR1 SGHNT, CDR2 YENEEA. The CDR3 sequence is 16 residues long. CDR3 sequence (DNA): TGTGCCAGCAGCACCGACTCGCTGATGAACACCGGGGAGCTGTTTTTT. It encodes CASSTDSLMNTGELFF.

The genes are TRBV19 and TRBJ2-3, with 7 bases aligning to TRBD2. The CDR3 is 14 amino acids. The J segment lost 6 bases and the V segment lost 5 bases, leaving 8 bases of the junction unmatched. In germline, CDR1 is LNHDA, CDR2 SQIVND (reference sequence). The CDR3 region is CASSFGTGGDTQYF. The CDR3 nucleotides read TGTGCCAGTAGTTTTGGGACCGGGGGGGATACGCAGTATTTT.

This chain links TRBV29-1 with TRBJ2-1; the D gene is possibly TRBD2 (5 bases). CDR3 length: 15 residues. V was cut by 4 bases and J by 0 bases, with 13 bases left in between. Germline V lookup: CDR1 SQVTM, CDR2 ANQGSEA. The CDR3 sequence is CSVGLAPFSYNEQFF. In nucleotides, the CDR3 is TGCAGCGTTGGCCTAGCCCCCTTCTCCTACAATGAGCAGTTCTTC.

The V and J genes are TRBV30 and TRBJ1-1; D possibly corresponds to TRBD1 (6 bases). CDR1 is GTSNPN, CDR2 SVGIG, per germline (reference sequence). The V and J ends lost 4 bases and 5 bases respectively, with 17 bases between them. This CDR3 is 14 amino acids long. CDR3 DNA sequence: TGTGCCTGGACCCCGGGACAATCGCGGACTGAAGCTTTCTTT. Translation gives CAWTPGQSRTEAFF.

The CDR3 spells CASSLGGQVDSPLHF. For the CDR3, the DNA is TGCGCCAGCAGCTTAGGTGGACAGGTGGATTCACCCCTCCACTTT. V and J are TRBV5-1 and TRBJ1-6; 7 nucleotides align to TRBD1. The CDR3 runs to 15 residues. Per germline, CDR1 SGHRS and CDR2 YFSETQ. Losses at the gene ends were 2 bases for V and 8 bases for J; bases not matched to a gene: 7.

The chain carries TRBV30 and TRBJ1-4, with D possibly TRBD1 on 6 matching bases. Looked up from germline, CDR1 is GTSNPN and CDR2 is SVGIG (reference sequence). The V end was cut by 3 bases, the J end by 8 bases, with 10 bases between. The CDR3 is 12 residues long. In nucleotides, the CDR3 is TGTGCCTGGAGAGGAGGGGGAGAAAAACTGTTTTTT. It codes for CAWRGGGEKLFF. The whole variable domain, remainder taken from reference TRBV30 and TRBJ1-4, is SQTIHQWPATLVQPVGSPLSLECTVEGTSNPNLYWYRQAAGRGLQLLFYSVGIGQISSEVPQNLSASRPQDRQFILSSKKLLLSDSGFYLCAWRGGGEKLFFGSGTQLSVL.

The chain joins TRBV29-1 to TRBJ1-4, with no clear D. Germline V gives CDR1 SQVTM, CDR2 ANQGSEA. Trimming left V 4 bases short and J 5 bases short, with 11 bases between. This CDR3 region has 13 residues. The CDR3 reads CSVVLGQNEKLFF. The CDR3 DNA is TGCAGCGTTGTTTTAGGGCAGAATGAAAAACTGTTTTTT.

The chain has TRBV1 and TRBJ1-4. TRBV1 is a pseudogene locus. This CDR3 has 18 residues. The CDR3 region has the DNA TGCGCCAGCAGCCAAGAATCTCTTACCGGTCGGGCTAATGAAAAACTGTTTTTT. This sequence encodes CASSQESLTGRANEKLFF.

The CDR3 reads CASLVGGTVNTGELFF. CDR3 nucleotide sequence: TGCGCCAGTCTAGTAGGAGGCACAGTAAACACCGGGGAGCTGTTTTTT. The rearrangement links TRBV5-1 to TRBJ2-2, with a weak D call TRBD2 (5 bases). The V end was cut by 8 bases, the J end by 2 bases, with 19 bases between. The CDR3 is 16 residues long. Germline V gives CDR1 SGHRS, CDR2 YFSETQ.

This clone has only a few counts. V usage is TRBV27 and J usage is TRBJ2-3; the D gene is possibly TRBD1 (5 bases). This CDR3 region has 15 residues. With 0 bases removed from V and 1 base from J, the gap between germline ends came to 8 bases. CDR1 and CDR2 from the germline V gene are MNHEY and SMNVEV (reference sequence). In nucleotides, the CDR3 is TGTGCCAGCAGTTTATCACGCAGGGGCACAGATACGCAGTATTTT. It specifies CASSLSRRGTDTQYF.